This entry concerns a single T cell receptor beta chain. This receptor's antigen is unknown. Base qualities are not provided; no much larger clone lies one nucleotide away. The sample is drawn from a study of blood T cell repertoires in COVID-19 (dated by TCRdb to the early 2020s). A note on the overall study: Samples covering the acute and convalescent phases of COVID-19 were provided by collaborators in the United States, Italy and Spain. The sample metadata nearly always contained a de-identified subject ID, COVID-19 status, age in years and sex. HLA class I and class II types, where available, came from metadata supplied by the sample provider rather than from assay-based typing. Samples were obtained from the ongoing ImmuneRACE study (first 160 participants) and from some 1,300 subjects provided by 6 global collaborators. The material from the prospective study consisted of cDNA or gDNA derived from T cells, B-cell-depleted T cells, or PBMCs. The repertoires were released in a freely available public database intended as a resource for research on the immune response to SARS-CoV-2. Deeply sampled blood TCRbeta repertoires from subjects exposed to, actively infected with, or recovered from COVID-19 were included in the dataset.

Enrolling through a virtual design, the prospective study's participants ranged in age from roughly 18 to 89 years and lived across approximately 25 United States geographic areas. Cohort assignment in the prospective study relied on participant-reported clinical history from a screening survey and a study questionnaire. ImmuneRACE Cohort 3 recovered participants were defined by two consecutive negative NP/OP PCR tests, healthcare professional clearance, or symptom resolution. In the prospective study, mobile phlebotomists collected whole blood, serum and a nasopharyngeal or oropharyngeal swab from each participant. Additional blood draws and questionnaires over a 2-month period could optionally be provided by prospective study participants. Prospective study blood samples were shipped either frozen or at room temperature before DNA extraction. Results and caveats for the whole study, not just this receptor: The quantity of clinical and demographic metadata differed by source and by participant and was supplied without curation.

TCRbeta CDR3 regions were amplified from genomic DNA using the immunoSEQ Assay, a bias-controlled multiplex PCR. In the paper's pipeline: The number of nucleated cells in each sample was estimated from the amplification of reference gene primers within the assay. To quantify the absolute abundance of each unique TCRbeta CDR3 rearrangement, sequence reads were collapsed and filtered. Productive Simpson clonality was computed per sample as the square root of Simpson's diversity index over productive rearrangements. In its TCRdb copy, this immuneACCESS table keeps in-frame sequences only and misses some clones. Where compared with another copy, unresolved V genes explain less than half of these, and the others have no known cause. Clonal size and the V and J genes are those of that table, whereas D and trimming came from the DNA. This sample gives fewer than 400,000 clones in total; about 91% of them show up just once. Of the sample, more than 8.5% is held by the ten largest clones.

The CDR3 numbers 14 residues from cysteine through phenylalanine. Only CDR3 DNA remains: 42 bases, in frame from the first base. The germline V gene encodes CDR1 MNHEY and CDR2 SMNVEV (reference sequence). V is cut by 3 bases and J by 4 bases, and the space between the germline ends is 12 bases. The TCR comes from a woman between 18 and 30 years old who had recovered from COVID-19. The material sequenced was PBMCs or T cells enriched from blood (not recorded which). Rearrangement joined TRBV27 to TRBJ1-2; a weak D assignment points to TRBD1 (6 bases agree). For the CDR3, the sequence is CASSFFKDSYGYTF. Read as DNA, the sequence is TGTGCCAGCAGTTTTTTCAAGGACAGCTATGGCTACACCTTC.